Detailed here is one T cell receptor beta chain. The data stem from a study of CD8+ T cells in alopecia areata. CDR1 and CDR2 (germline): GTSNPN, SVGIG (reference sequence). With 5 bases removed from V and 12 bases from J, the gap between germline ends came to 14 bases. The CDR3 totals 11 residues. Treatment given: oral pan-JAK inhibitor, 5-10 mg twice daily. cDNA prepared by RNA extraction and subsequent reverse transcription served as the template for sequencing. Profiling relied on immunoSEQ multiplex PCR, and the TCRdb table lists in-frame clones only, not all of them. The profile shows more than 100,000 clones, around 56% of them singletons.

This clonotype originated in a human donor with alopecia areata. The rearrangement uses TRBV30 and TRBJ2-1; D might be TRBD2 (6 bases). The sequenced sample was CD4+ T cells sorted from blood, obtained at week 4, from a patient treated with tofacitinib. CDR3 in DNA: TGTGCCTGGGGCCGGGACTGGGTGCAGTTCTTC. The encoded protein is CAWGRDWVQFF.